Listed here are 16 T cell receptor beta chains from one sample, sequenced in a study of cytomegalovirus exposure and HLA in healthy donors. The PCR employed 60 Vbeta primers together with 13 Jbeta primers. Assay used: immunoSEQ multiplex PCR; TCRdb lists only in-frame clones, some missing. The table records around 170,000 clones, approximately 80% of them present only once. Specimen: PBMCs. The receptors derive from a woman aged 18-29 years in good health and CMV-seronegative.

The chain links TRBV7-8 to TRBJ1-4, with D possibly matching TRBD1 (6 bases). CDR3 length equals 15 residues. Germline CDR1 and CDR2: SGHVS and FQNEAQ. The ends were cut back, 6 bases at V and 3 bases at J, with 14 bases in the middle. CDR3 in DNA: TGTGCCAGCAGTTCCCAACAGGGTGCTAATGAAAAACTGTTTTTT. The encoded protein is CASSSQQGANEKLFF.

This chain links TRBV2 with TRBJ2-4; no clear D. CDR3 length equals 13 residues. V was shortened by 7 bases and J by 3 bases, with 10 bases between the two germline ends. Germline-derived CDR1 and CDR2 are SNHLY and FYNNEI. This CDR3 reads CASMESIKNIQYF. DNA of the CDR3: TGTGCCAGCATGGAGTCTATCAAAAACATTCAGTACTTC.

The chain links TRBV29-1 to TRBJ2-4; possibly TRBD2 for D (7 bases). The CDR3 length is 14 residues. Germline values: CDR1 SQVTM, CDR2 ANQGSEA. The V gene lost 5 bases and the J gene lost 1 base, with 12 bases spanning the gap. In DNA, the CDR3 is TGCAGCGTTCACCCGGGGGGCGCCAAAAACATTCAGTACTTC. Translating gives CSVHPGGAKNIQYF.

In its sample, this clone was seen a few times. This chain's CDR3 is CASSLVAGFYEQYF. The CDR3, as DNA: TGTGCCAGCAGCTTAGTGGCGGGTTTCTACGAGCAGTACTTC. V gene TRBV11-2 combines with J gene TRBJ2-7; D perhaps matches TRBD2 (5 bases). Germline-derived CDR1 and CDR2 are SGHAT and FQNNGV. The ends were cut back, 1 base at V and 3 bases at J, with 10 bases in the middle. The CDR3 length is 14 residues.

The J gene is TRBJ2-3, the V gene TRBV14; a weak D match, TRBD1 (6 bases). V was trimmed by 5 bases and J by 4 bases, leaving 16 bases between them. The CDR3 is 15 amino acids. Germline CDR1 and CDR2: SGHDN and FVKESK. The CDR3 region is CASSAIQGFADTQYF. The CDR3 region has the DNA TGTGCCAGCAGCGCGATACAGGGTTTCGCAGATACGCAGTATTTT.

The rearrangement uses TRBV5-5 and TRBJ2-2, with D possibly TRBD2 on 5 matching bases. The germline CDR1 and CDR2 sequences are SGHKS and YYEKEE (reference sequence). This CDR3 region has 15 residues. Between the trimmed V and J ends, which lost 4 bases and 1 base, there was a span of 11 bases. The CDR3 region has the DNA TGTGCCAGCAGCACCGGACGGGGGAACACCGGGGAGCTGTTTTTT. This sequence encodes CASSTGRGNTGELFF.

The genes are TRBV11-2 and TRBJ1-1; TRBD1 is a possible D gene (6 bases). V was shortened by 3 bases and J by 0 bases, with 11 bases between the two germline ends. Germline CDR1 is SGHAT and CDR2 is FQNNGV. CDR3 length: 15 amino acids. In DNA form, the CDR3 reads TGTGCCAGCAGCTTTGGACAGTCGATGAACACTGAAGCTTTCTTT. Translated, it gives CASSFGQSMNTEAFF.

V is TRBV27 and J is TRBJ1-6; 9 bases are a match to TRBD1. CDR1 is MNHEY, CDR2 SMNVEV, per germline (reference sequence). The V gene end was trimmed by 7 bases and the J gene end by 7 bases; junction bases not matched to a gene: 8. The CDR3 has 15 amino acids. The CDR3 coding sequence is TGTGCCAGCACCCCCACAGGGGGCAGGAATTCACCCCTCCACTTT. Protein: CASTPTGGRNSPLHF.

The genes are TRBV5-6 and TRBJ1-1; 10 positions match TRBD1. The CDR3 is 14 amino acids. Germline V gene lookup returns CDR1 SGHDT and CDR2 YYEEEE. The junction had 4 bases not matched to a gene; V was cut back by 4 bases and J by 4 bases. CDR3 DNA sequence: TGTGCCAGCAGCCCGGACAGGGGGAGCACTGAAGCTTTCTTT. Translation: CASSPDRGSTEAFF.

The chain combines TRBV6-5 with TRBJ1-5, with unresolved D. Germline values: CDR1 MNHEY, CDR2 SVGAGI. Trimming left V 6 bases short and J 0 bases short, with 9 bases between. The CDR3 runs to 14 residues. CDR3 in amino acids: CASRGGSSNQPQHF. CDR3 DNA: TGTGCCAGCAGGGGCGGGAGTAGCAATCAGCCCCAGCATTTT.

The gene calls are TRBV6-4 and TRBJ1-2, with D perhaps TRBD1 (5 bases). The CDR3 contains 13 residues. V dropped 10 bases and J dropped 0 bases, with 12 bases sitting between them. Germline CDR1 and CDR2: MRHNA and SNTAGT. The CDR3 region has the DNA TGTGCCACCCGCGGGACGACTAACTATGGCTACACCTTC. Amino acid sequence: CATRGTTNYGYTF.

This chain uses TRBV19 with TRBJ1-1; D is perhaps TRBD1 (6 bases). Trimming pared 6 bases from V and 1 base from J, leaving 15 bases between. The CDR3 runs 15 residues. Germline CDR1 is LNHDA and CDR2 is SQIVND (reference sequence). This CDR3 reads CASSAPGTKNTEAFF. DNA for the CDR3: TGTGCCAGTAGCGCGCCCGGGACAAAGAACACTGAAGCTTTCTTT. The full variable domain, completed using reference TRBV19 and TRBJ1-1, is DGGITQSPKYLFRKEGQNVTLSCEQNLNHDAMYWYRQDPGQGLRLIYYSQIVNDFQKGDIAEGYSVSREKKESFPLTVTSAQKNPTAFYLCASSAPGTKNTEAFFGQGTRLTVV.

DNA for the CDR3: TGTGCCAGCAGTTCTTTCGTAGATGTCTACACCTTC. Amino acid sequence: CASSSFVDVYTF. The gene calls are TRBV28 and TRBJ1-2; D gene uncertain. The V end was cut by 4 bases, the J end by 10 bases, with 13 bases between. From germline, CDR1 is MDHEN and CDR2 SYDVKM. The CDR3 has 12 amino acids.

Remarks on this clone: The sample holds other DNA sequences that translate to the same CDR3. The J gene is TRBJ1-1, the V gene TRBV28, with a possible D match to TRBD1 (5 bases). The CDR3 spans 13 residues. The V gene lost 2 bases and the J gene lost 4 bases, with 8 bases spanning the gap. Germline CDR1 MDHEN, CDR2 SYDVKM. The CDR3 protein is CASSLGGGTEAFF. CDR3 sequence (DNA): TGTGCCAGCAGTTTAGGGGGGGGCACTGAAGCTTTCTTT.

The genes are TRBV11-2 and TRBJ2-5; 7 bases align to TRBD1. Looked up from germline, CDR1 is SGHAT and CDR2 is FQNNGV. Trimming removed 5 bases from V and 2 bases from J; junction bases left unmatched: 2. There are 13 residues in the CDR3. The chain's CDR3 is CASSPGQQETQYF. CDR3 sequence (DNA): TGTGCCAGCAGCCCGGGACAGCAAGAGACCCAGTACTTC.

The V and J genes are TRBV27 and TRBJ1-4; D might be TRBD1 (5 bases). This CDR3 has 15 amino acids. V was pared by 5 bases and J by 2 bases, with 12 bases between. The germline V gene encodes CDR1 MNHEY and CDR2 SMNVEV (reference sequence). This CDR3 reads CASSGAIHTNEKLFF. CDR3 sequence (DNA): TGTGCCAGCAGTGGGGCCATTCATACTAATGAAAAACTGTTTTTT.